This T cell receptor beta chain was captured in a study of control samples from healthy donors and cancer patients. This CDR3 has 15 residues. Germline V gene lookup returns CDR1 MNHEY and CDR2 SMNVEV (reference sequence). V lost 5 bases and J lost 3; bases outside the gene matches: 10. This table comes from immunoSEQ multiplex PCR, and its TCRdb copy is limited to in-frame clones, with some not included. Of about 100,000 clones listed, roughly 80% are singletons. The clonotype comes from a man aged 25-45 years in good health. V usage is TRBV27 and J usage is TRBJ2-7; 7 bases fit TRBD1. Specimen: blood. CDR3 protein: CASSLSTGMDYEQYF. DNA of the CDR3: TGTGCCAGCAGTCTTTCGACAGGGATGGACTACGAGCAGTACTTC.